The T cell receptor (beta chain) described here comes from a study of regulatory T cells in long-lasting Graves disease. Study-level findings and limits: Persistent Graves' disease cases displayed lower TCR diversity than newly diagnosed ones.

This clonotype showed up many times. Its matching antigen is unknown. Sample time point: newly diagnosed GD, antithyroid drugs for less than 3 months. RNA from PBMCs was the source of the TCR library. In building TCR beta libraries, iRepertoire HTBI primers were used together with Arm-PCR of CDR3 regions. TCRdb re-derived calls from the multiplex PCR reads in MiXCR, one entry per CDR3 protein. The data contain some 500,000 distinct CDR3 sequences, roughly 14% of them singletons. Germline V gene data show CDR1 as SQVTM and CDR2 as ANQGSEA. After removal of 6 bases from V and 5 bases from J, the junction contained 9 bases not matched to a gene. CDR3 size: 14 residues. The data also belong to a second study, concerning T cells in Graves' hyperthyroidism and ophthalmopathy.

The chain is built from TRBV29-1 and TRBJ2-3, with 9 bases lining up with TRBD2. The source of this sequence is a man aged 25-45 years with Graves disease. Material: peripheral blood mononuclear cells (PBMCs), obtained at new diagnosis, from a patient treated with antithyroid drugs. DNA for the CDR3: TGCAGCGTCGCACCGTCAGCGGGAGGAGATACGCAGTATTTT. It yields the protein CSVAPSAGGDTQYF.